A single sample is the source of the 23 T cell receptor beta chains below, sequenced in a study of cytomegalovirus exposure and HLA in healthy donors. Produced via immunoSEQ multiplex PCR; TCRdb's table is partial and in-frame only. The data contain some 240,000 clones, about nine tenths of them singletons. The sequenced material came from PBMCs. All receptors come from a woman between 18 and 29 years old in good health and CMV-seropositive.

The V gene is TRBV9, the J gene TRBJ2-1; the match to TRBD1 covers 8 bases. V was pared by 4 bases and J by 5 bases, with 17 bases of the junction left unmatched. Germline V gene sequence: CDR1 SGDLS, CDR2 YYNGEE. The CDR3 runs 18 residues. CDR3 in DNA: TGTGCCAGCAGCCCGACGCCGGGCAGGGGGCGTCCCGACAATGAGCAGTTCTTC. Its translation is CASSPTPGRGRPDNEQFF.

This clone was detected a few times. The J gene is TRBJ1-5, the V gene TRBV28; maybe TRBD1 (6 bases). CDR3 length: 14 residues. V dropped 6 bases and J dropped 1 base, with 10 bases sitting between them. Per the germline V gene, CDR1 is MDHEN and CDR2 is SYDVKM. This CDR3 is CASRNRVSNQPQHF. CDR3 DNA: TGTGCCAGCAGGAACAGGGTAAGCAATCAGCCCCAGCATTTT.

This chain uses TRBV9 with TRBJ2-1; 11 nucleotides line up with TRBD2. V was pared by 4 bases and J by 0 bases, with 12 bases of the junction left unmatched. CDR3 size: 19 residues. Per the germline V gene, CDR1 is SGDLS and CDR2 is YYNGEE. In DNA, the CDR3 is TGTGCCAGCAGCCCCTCACTAGCGGGGGCTATAAGCTCCTACAATGAGCAGTTCTTC. Translating it yields CASSPSLAGAISSYNEQFF.

The chain couples TRBV9 to TRBJ1-1; no definite D call. Per germline, CDR1 SGDLS and CDR2 YYNGEE. V dropped 2 bases and J dropped 5 bases, with 13 bases sitting between them. This CDR3 is built from 14 residues. The CDR3 loop reads CASSVATIGTEAFF. Here the CDR3 DNA reads TGTGCCAGCAGCGTGGCGACTATTGGGACTGAAGCTTTCTTT.

The chain couples TRBV11-2 to TRBJ2-2, with D possibly being TRBD2 (6 bases). This CDR3 region has 16 residues. Germline V gives CDR1 SGHAT, CDR2 FQNNGV. Trimming pared 1 base from V and 1 base from J, leaving 10 bases between. CDR3 protein: CASSLVPGGNTGELFF. CDR3 coding DNA: TGTGCCAGCAGCTTAGTCCCCGGGGGGAACACCGGGGAGCTGTTTTTT.

The J gene is TRBJ1-3, the V gene TRBV6-1; D is uncertain. The CDR3 is 14 amino acids. V was trimmed by 8 bases and J by 2 bases, leaving 13 bases between them. The germline gives CDR1 MNHNS, CDR2 SASEGT. CDR3 bases: TGTGCCAGCCCCGGGAGTCAAACTGGAAACACCATATATTTT. Its translation: CASPGSQTGNTIYF.

V gene TRBV28 combines with J gene TRBJ2-2, with a tentative D call TRBD1 (6 bases). Trimming left V 7 bases short and J 5 bases short, with 20 bases between. The CDR3 is made up of 16 amino acids. Looked up from germline, CDR1 is MDHEN and CDR2 is SYDVKM. CDR3 bases: TGTGCCAGCAAGGCCGTCAACAGGGTTTTTACCGGGGAGCTGTTTTTT. It is translated as CASKAVNRVFTGELFF.

This chain joins TRBV18 and TRBJ1-2; weak D call: TRBD1 (6 bases). CDR1 KGHSH and CDR2 LQKENI come from the germline V gene. This CDR3 region has 14 residues. Trimming removed 3 bases at V and 6 bases at J, with 14 bases between. The CDR3 here is CASSPIQGGNGYTF. CDR3 coding DNA: TGTGCCAGCTCACCGATACAGGGAGGGAATGGCTACACCTTC.

This clone was observed once. The rearrangement links TRBV30 to TRBJ1-1, with a weak D call TRBD1 (5 bases). The CDR3 extends over 15 amino acids. In germline, CDR1 is GTSNPN, CDR2 SVGIG (reference sequence). The V gene lost 1 base and the J gene lost 0 bases, with 12 bases spanning the gap. The CDR3 sequence: CAWSATVSMNTEAFF. DNA of the CDR3: TGTGCCTGGAGTGCGACAGTCTCTATGAACACTGAAGCTTTCTTT.

The rearrangement uses TRBV28 and TRBJ2-1, with a weak D call TRBD2 (6 bases). V was clipped by 3 bases and J by 8 bases, with 23 bases between them. The length of the CDR3 is 17 residues. CDR1 MDHEN and CDR2 SYDVKM come from the germline V gene. The CDR3 DNA reads TGTGCCAGCAGTTTGCGGGGAACCCTAAGCATACAGCATGAGCAGTTCTTC. As protein: CASSLRGTLSIQHEQFF. The full variable domain, rest sourced from reference TRBV28 and TRBJ2-1, is DVKVTQSSRYLVKRTGEKVFLECVQDMDHENMFWYRQDPGLGLRLIYFSYDVKMKEKGDIPEGYSVSREKKERFSLILESASTNQTSMYLCASSLRGTLSIQHEQFFGPGTRLTVL.

The rearrangement joins TRBV20-1 to TRBJ1-1; D gene unclear. This CDR3 region has 11 residues. Germline-derived CDR1 and CDR2 are DFQATT and SNEGSKA (reference sequence). V was pared by 1 base and J by 11 bases, with 11 bases between. The CDR3 nucleotides are TGCAGTGCTAGAGGAACCACAAACGCTTTCTTT. Amino acids: CSARGTTNAFF.

The genes are TRBV27 and TRBJ2-3; 7 positions agree with TRBD2. This CDR3 region has 14 residues. The V gene end was trimmed by 5 bases and the J gene end by 4 bases; junction bases not matched to a gene: 6. Per the germline V gene, CDR1 is MNHEY and CDR2 is SMNVEV (reference sequence). CDR3 nucleotide sequence: TGTGCCAGCAGTCGGGGGGAGAGGGCAGATACGCAGTATTTT. Translated, it gives CASSRGERADTQYF.

The chain combines TRBV5-1 with TRBJ1-1; D gene ambiguous. The CDR3 loop spans 17 amino acids. Germline CDR1 reads SGHRS; CDR2 reads YFSETQ. Trimming removed 2 bases from V and 1 base from J, with 18 bases in between. The CDR3 loop reads CASSFLQSYTSNTEAFF. The CDR3 region has the DNA TGCGCCAGCAGCTTTCTACAGTCCTATACCTCGAACACTGAAGCTTTCTTT.

The chain links TRBV6-1 to TRBJ1-4; 7 positions match TRBD1. CDR1 and CDR2 from the germline V gene are MNHNS and SASEGT. V trimming: 6 bases; J trimming: 5 bases; junction bases outside the gene matches: 3. The CDR3 length is 13 residues. The CDR3 DNA follows: TGTGCCAGCAGCGACAGGGCGAATGAAAAACTGTTTTTT. Protein sequence: CASSDRANEKLFF.

This clone was recorded once. The rearrangement uses TRBV4-1 and TRBJ2-5; D remains ambiguous. V was pared by 1 base and J by 5 bases, with 11 bases between. The CDR3 covers 14 residues. Germline V CDR1 and CDR2: MGHRA, YSYEKL. The CDR3 nucleotides read TGCGCCAGCAGCCAAGGTAGCCGAAGGGAGACCCAGTACTTC. It is translated as CASSQGSRRETQYF.

The J gene is TRBJ1-5, the V gene TRBV28, with 10 bases identical to TRBD1. The CDR3 has 15 amino acids. J lost 7 bases, V lost 5 bases, and 8 bases had no gene match. CDR1 is MDHEN and CDR2 is SYDVKM in the germline V gene. CDR3 in amino acids: CASSPRTGGEQPQHF. The DNA for the CDR3 is TGTGCCAGCAGTCCTAGGACAGGGGGGGAACAGCCCCAGCATTTT.

This chain joins TRBV5-1 and TRBJ1-1; D is possibly TRBD1 (6 bases). Between the trimmed V and J ends, which lost 2 bases and 1 base, there was a span of 12 bases. The V gene's germline CDR1 is SGHRS and CDR2 YFSETQ. The CDR3 totals 15 residues. Written as DNA, the CDR3 is TGCGCCAGCAGCTTTAGGGACACTCGGAACACTGAAGCTTTCTTT. It specifies CASSFRDTRNTEAFF.

This chain joins TRBV19 and TRBJ1-1, with D unresolved. The CDR3 is 15 residues long. Germline CDR1 and CDR2: LNHDA and SQIVND (reference sequence). V was clipped by 5 bases and J by 0 bases, with 13 bases between them. CDR3 region: CASSPFTSMNTEAFF. CDR3 coding DNA: TGTGCCAGTAGTCCCTTCACGAGCATGAACACTGAAGCTTTCTTT.

V gene TRBV5-1 combines with J gene TRBJ2-1; 12 nucleotides match TRBD2. CDR1 SGHRS and CDR2 YFSETQ come from the germline V gene. The length of the CDR3 is 16 residues. The ends lost 4 bases at V and 4 bases at J; junction bases unmatched: 6. The CDR3: CASSRLAGGLYNEQFF. CDR3 bases: TGCGCCAGCAGCCGTCTAGCGGGAGGGCTTTACAATGAGCAGTTCTTC. Together with reference TRBV5-1 and TRBJ2-1, the CDR3 gives the full variable domain: KAGVTQTPRYLIKTRGQQVTLSCSPISGHRSVSWYQQTPGQGLQFLFEYFSETQRNKGNFPGRFSGRQFSNSRSEMNVSTLELGDSALYLCASSRLAGGLYNEQFFGPGTRLTVL.

This chain connects TRBV19 to TRBJ2-3, with 12 bases aligning to TRBD2. Germline V gene data show CDR1 as LNHDA and CDR2 as SQIVND (reference sequence). Unmatched junction bases numbered 6, after V lost 8 bases and J lost 6 bases. The CDR3 totals 14 residues. The CDR3 DNA reads TGTGCCAGTCGTTCTAGCGGGAGGGGGGATACGCAGTATTTT. As protein: CASRSSGRGDTQYF.

V is TRBV19 and J is TRBJ2-3, with TRBD2 as a possible D gene (6 bases). Trimming pared 5 bases from V and 0 bases from J, leaving 12 bases between. CDR1 LNHDA and CDR2 SQIVND come from the germline V gene (reference sequence). CDR3 length: 15 amino acids. CDR3: CASSGPSGSTDTQYF. CDR3 coding DNA: TGTGCCAGTAGTGGACCGAGCGGGAGCACAGATACGCAGTATTTT.

This sequence joins TRBV7-2 and TRBJ2-2, with D possibly being TRBD2 (6 bases). Trimming took off 4 bases at V and 2 bases at J, with 14 bases between the two ends. The CDR3 sequence is 16 residues long. The germline gives CDR1 SGHTA, CDR2 FQGNSA. CDR3 sequence reads: CASSSRDSLNTGELFF. The CDR3 nucleotides are TGTGCCAGCAGCTCGAGGGACTCCCTAAACACCGGGGAGCTGTTTTTT.

The rearrangement links TRBV7-6 to TRBJ1-1; 7 nucleotides match TRBD1. Germline V gene lookup returns CDR1 SGHVS and CDR2 FNYEAQ. The CDR3 has 15 residues. V lost 4 bases to trimming and J lost 0 bases; unmatched junction nucleotides: 5. The CDR3 region has the DNA TGTGCCAGCAGCTCAAGACAGGGAGTGAACACTGAAGCTTTCTTT. This codes for CASSSRQGVNTEAFF.